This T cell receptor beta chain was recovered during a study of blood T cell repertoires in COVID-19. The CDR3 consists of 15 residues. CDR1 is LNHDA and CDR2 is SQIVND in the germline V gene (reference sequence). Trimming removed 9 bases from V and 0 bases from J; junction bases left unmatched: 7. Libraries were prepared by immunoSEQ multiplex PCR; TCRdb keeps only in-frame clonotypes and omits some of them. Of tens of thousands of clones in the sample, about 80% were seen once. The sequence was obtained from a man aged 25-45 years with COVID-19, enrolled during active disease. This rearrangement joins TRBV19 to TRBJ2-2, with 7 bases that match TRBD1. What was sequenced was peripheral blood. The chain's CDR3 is CASARQGANTGELFF. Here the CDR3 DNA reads TGTGCCAGCGCCCGGCAGGGGGCGAACACCGGGGAGCTGTTTTTT.